The present T cell receptor beta chain was sequenced within a study of OX40 agonist ivuxolimab in advanced cancers. Autoimmune disease history or systemic immunosuppression was exclusionary. Points from the study as a whole: CD4+ and CD8+ T cells in blood underwent clonal expansion by week 6 at 0.1 to 3.0 mg/kg. Relative to CD4+ cells, CD8+ T cells on average had more expanded clones. Several nonresponders also turned out to have low normalized T-cell clonal expansion.

Profiled with immunoSEQ multiplex PCR; TCRdb holds only in-frame clones, not every one. Here the sample spans about 72,000 clones, about 88% being singletons. Concerning this clone itself: What it binds is not known.

CDR3 size: 16 residues. Trimming left V 5 bases short and J 1 base short, with 16 bases between. Looked up from germline, CDR1 is SGHNT and CDR2 is YENEEA. The sequenced sample was CD4+ or CD8+ T cells sorted from blood, obtained in a trial of the OX40 agonist ivuxolimab. This sequence joins TRBV11-3 and TRBJ2-3; tentatively, D is TRBD1 (6 bases). The sequence was obtained from an adult with an advanced solid tumor such as melanoma, head and neck, liver or kidney cancer. The CDR3 nucleotides are TGTGCCAGCAGCCCCCCAGGGGTTTTGGGCACAGATACGCAGTATTTT. Translation: CASSPPGVLGTDTQYF.